The 28 T cell receptor beta chains listed next were all sequenced from one sample in a study of Graves' ophthalmopathy and Graves' hyperthyroidism. The TCR beta CDR3 regions underwent amplification from RNA transcripts. HTBI primers were employed in first-round RT-PCR, then a second-round multiplex PCR followed. TCRdb processed the multiplex PCR reads anew with MiXCR; each CDR3 protein has one entry. The sample shows 150,000 to 200,000 distinct CDR3 sequences, around two fifths of them seen only once. Sequenced material: peripheral blood. The receptors were gathered from a man between 25 and 39 years old with Graves' ophthalmopathy.

This clonotype was detected ten times or more. This chain joins TRBV25-1 and TRBJ1-3; D uncertain. V was trimmed by 4 bases and J by 0 bases, leaving 13 bases between them. Germline loops: CDR1 MGHDK, CDR2 SYGVNS. The CDR3 is 16 amino acids. Written as DNA, the CDR3 is TGTGCCAGCAGTGTTCCTGAAGGGAACTCTGGAAACACCATATATTTT. Its protein product is CASSVPEGNSGNTIYF.

This clonotype occurred many times. The chain combines TRBV25-1 with TRBJ1-2; a possible D gene is TRBD1 (5 bases). V was cut by 4 bases and J by 1 base, with 7 bases left in between. The CDR3 loop spans 13 amino acids. Germline V gene data show CDR1 as MGHDK and CDR2 as SYGVNS. Written as DNA, the CDR3 is TGTGCCAGCAGTGTGGGACTTAACTATGGCTACACCTTC. Its protein product is CASSVGLNYGYTF.

This clonotype was seen repeatedly, ten times or more. V usage is TRBV4-1 and J usage is TRBJ2-7; no firm D call. Trimming stripped 1 base from V and 2 bases from J, with 9 bases between. The CDR3 extends over 14 amino acids. Germline CDR1 is MGHRA and CDR2 is YSYEKL. The CDR3 loop is CASSQVTETYEQYF. CDR3 in DNA: TGCGCCAGCAGCCAAGTCACAGAAACCTACGAGCAGTACTTC.

V gene TRBV28 combines with J gene TRBJ2-7; 9 bases agree with TRBD2. V was clipped by 5 bases and J by 1 base; unmatched bases: 12. The CDR3 is 17 amino acids. The germline V gene encodes CDR1 MDHEN and CDR2 SYDVKM. CDR3 region: CASSPPSGKKDSYEQYF. In DNA, the CDR3 is TGTGCCAGCAGTCCGCCTAGCGGGAAAAAGGATTCCTACGAGCAGTACTTC.

This clonotype appeared many times. The chain combines TRBV30 with TRBJ2-5; 8 bases align to TRBD2. The CDR3 spans 14 residues. With 6 bases clipped from V and 1 base from J, the junction kept 7 bases outside the gene matches. Germline-derived CDR1 and CDR2 are GTSNPN and SVGIG (reference sequence). CDR3 in amino acids: CACGRAITQETQYF. In DNA form, the CDR3 reads TGTGCCTGCGGGAGGGCCATAACCCAAGAGACCCAGTACTTC.

The chain recombines TRBV6-1 with TRBJ1-3; weak D call: TRBD1 (6 bases). This CDR3 is built from 16 residues. Trimming shortened V by 2 bases and J by 4 bases, and 15 bases separated the two germline ends. CDR1 is MNHNS, CDR2 SASEGT, per germline. The CDR3 loop reads CASSESRAGVGNTIYF. The CDR3 DNA is TGTGCCAGCAGTGAATCAAGGGCAGGGGTCGGAAACACCATATATTTT.

This clonotype was observed at least ten times. The chain couples TRBV7-2 to TRBJ2-7; 11 positions match TRBD2. Trimming removed 0 bases from V and 0 bases from J; junction bases left unmatched: 1. This CDR3 contains 16 residues. The germline V gene encodes CDR1 SGHTA and CDR2 FQGNSA. The CDR3 nucleotides read TGTGCCAGCAGCTTAGCTACTAGCGGGAGCTCCTACGAGCAGTACTTC. Encoded protein: CASSLATSGSSYEQYF.

In this sample, this clonotype turned up many times. V usage is TRBV27 and J usage is TRBJ2-7, with 8 bases identical to TRBD1. The ends lost 2 bases at V and 7 bases at J; junction bases unmatched: 7. This CDR3 is built from 14 residues. CDR1 and CDR2 (germline): MNHEY, SMNVEV (reference sequence). The CDR3 region is CASSLQQGAREQYF. CDR3 in DNA: TGTGCCAGCAGTTTACAGCAGGGGGCGCGTGAGCAGTACTTC.

The V and J genes are TRBV19 and TRBJ2-2; no reliable D call. Germline loops: CDR1 LNHDA, CDR2 SQIVND (reference sequence). The CDR3 consists of 17 residues. V shed 3 bases and J shed 0 bases, with 14 bases lying between them. The CDR3 nucleotides read TGTGCCAGTAGTATGTATCTTCATTCAACGAACACCGGGGAGCTGTTTTTT. The encoded protein is CASSMYLHSTNTGELFF. The full variable domain, completed using reference TRBV19 and TRBJ2-2, is DGGITQSPKYLFRKEGQNVTLSCEQNLNHDAMYWYRQDPGQGLRLIYYSQIVNDFQKGDIAEGYSVSREKKESFPLTVTSAQKNPTAFYLCASSMYLHSTNTGELFFGEGSRLTVL.

CDR3 sequence: CASSWMVLGTEAFF. The DNA of the CDR3 is TGTGCCAGCAGCTGGATGGTATTGGGCACTGAAGCTTTCTTT. The rearrangement joins TRBV7-2 to TRBJ1-1, with D hard to call. This CDR3 region has 14 residues. The germline V and J ends were trimmed by 4 bases and 4 bases, with 13 bases remaining between them. Germline lookup yields CDR1 SGHTA and CDR2 FQGNSA.

This clonotype was detected many times. The rearrangement links TRBV12-3 or TRBV12-4 to TRBJ1-3, with D uncertain. V shed 6 bases and J shed 0 bases, with 18 bases lying between them. CDR3 length: 17 residues. CDR3 sequence: CASSRELVVSSGNTIYF. Here the CDR3 DNA reads TGTGCCAGCAGCCGAGAATTAGTCGTAAGCTCTGGAAACACCATATATTTT.

This clonotype has at least ten counts. The genes are TRBV6-5 and TRBJ1-5, with unresolved D. The germline CDR1 and CDR2 sequences are MNHEY and SVGAGI. V shed 5 bases and J shed 0 bases, with 11 bases lying between them. The CDR3 consists of 15 residues. The CDR3 DNA sequence: TGTGCCAGCAGTCCTAGAGAATATAGCAATCAGCCCCAGCATTTT. It yields the protein CASSPREYSNQPQHF.

This clonotype was observed at least ten times. The V and J genes are TRBV12-3 or TRBV12-4 and TRBJ1-5; D gene unclear. V was clipped by 1 base and J by 0 bases, with 7 bases between them. This CDR3 contains 15 residues. DNA for the CDR3: TGTGCCAGCAGTTTAGAGCAAAATAGCAATCAGCCCCAGCATTTT. Amino acids: CASSLEQNSNQPQHF.

This clonotype has more than one count but fewer than ten. This chain uses TRBV28 with TRBJ2-7; 7 bases fit TRBD2. Germline CDR1 and CDR2: MDHEN and SYDVKM. V was pared by 3 bases and J by 10 bases, with 12 bases of the junction left unmatched. This CDR3 has 14 amino acids. CDR3 protein: CASSFTGTNSDQYF. As DNA, the CDR3 is TGTGCCAGCAGTTTCACCGGGACTAACAGTGATCAGTACTTC.

This clonotype came up a few times. The CDR3 spells CASSYSGQLETQYF. CDR3 in DNA: TGTGCCAGCAGTTACTCGGGACAGTTAGAGACCCAGTACTTC. The chain joins TRBV6-2 or TRBV6-3 to TRBJ2-5; TRBD1 aligns across 7 bases. The CDR3 consists of 14 residues. V was clipped by 0 bases and J by 4 bases; unmatched bases: 2. Germline assignment: CDR1 MNHEY and CDR2 SVGEGT.

The table lists this clonotype with many counts. The rearrangement uses TRBV3-1 and TRBJ2-2; the match to TRBD1 covers 12 bases. From germline, CDR1 is LGHDT and CDR2 YNNKEL (reference sequence). Losses at the gene ends were 3 bases for V and 6 bases for J; bases not matched to a gene: 5. CDR3 length equals 16 residues. CDR3 nucleotide sequence: TGTGCCAGCAGCCAGAGTGGGACAGGGGGCTCCGGGGAGCTGTTTTTT. Translated: CASSQSGTGGSGELFF.

In this sample, this clonotype turned up many times. CDR3 protein: CASSYGQDGNTIYF. CDR3 nucleotide sequence: TGTGCCAGCAGTTACGGGCAGGATGGTAACACCATATATTTT. The chain links TRBV6-5 to TRBJ1-3; D remains unclear. The V and J ends lost 2 bases and 7 bases respectively, with 12 bases between them. From germline, CDR1 is MNHEY and CDR2 SVGAGI. This CDR3 has 14 amino acids.

The chain combines TRBV27 with TRBJ1-1, with a possible D match to TRBD1 (5 bases). Trimming left V 9 bases short and J 1 base short, with 21 bases between. CDR1 is MNHEY and CDR2 is SMNVEV in the germline V gene (reference sequence). The CDR3 is made up of 16 amino acids. The CDR3, as DNA: TGTGCCAGTTGTTTACACGGGGGACCGCAGAACACTGAAGCTTTCTTT. Protein: CASCLHGGPQNTEAFF.

This clonotype was found many times. V usage is TRBV28 and J usage is TRBJ2-7, with TRBD2 identical over 13 bases. The CDR3 totals 13 residues. After removal of 6 bases from V and 6 bases from J, the junction contained 2 bases not matched to a gene. Germline V gives CDR1 MDHEN, CDR2 SYDVKM. CDR3 loop: CASSRTSGGEQYF. CDR3 sequence (DNA): TGTGCCAGCAGCCGGACTAGCGGGGGCGAGCAGTACTTC.

At least ten counts were recorded for this clonotype. The V gene is TRBV19, the J gene TRBJ1-5, with D possibly TRBD1 on 5 matching bases. Germline CDR1 reads LNHDA; CDR2 reads SQIVND (reference sequence). The CDR3 spans 15 residues. The V end lost 5 bases, the J end lost 2 bases, and 13 bases lay between the germline ends. The CDR3 bases are TGTGCCAGTAGTCGACAGTCGGATGGCAATCAGCCCCAGCATTTT. Amino acids: CASSRQSDGNQPQHF.

This clonotype was seen at least ten times. The V call is TRBV30, the J call TRBJ2-7, with D perhaps TRBD2 (6 bases). Trimming removed 0 bases at V and 4 bases at J, with 13 bases between. The CDR3 covers 14 residues. Looked up from germline, CDR1 is GTSNPN and CDR2 is SVGIG (reference sequence). This CDR3 reads CAWSVRYRGYEQYF. Here the CDR3 DNA reads TGTGCCTGGAGTGTCCGGTATCGGGGGTACGAGCAGTACTTC.

This clonotype has a count of ten or more. This chain joins TRBV28 and TRBJ1-1; D remains unclear. Germline loops: CDR1 MDHEN, CDR2 SYDVKM. The CDR3 totals 11 residues. Trimming removed 7 bases from V and 4 bases from J, with 7 bases in between. The CDR3 coding sequence is TGTGCCAGCAAATTGGGCACTGAAGCTTTCTTT. It yields the protein CASKLGTEAFF.

The V gene is TRBV6-1, the J gene TRBJ1-5; D is ambiguous. The germline V gene has CDR1 MNHNS and CDR2 SASEGT. V lost 1 base to trimming and J lost 5 bases, with 9 bases between them. The length of the CDR3 is 14 residues. CDR3 sequence (DNA): TGTGCCAGCAGTGAAGGCAAGGGTTATCAGCCCCAGCATTTT. Translating gives CASSEGKGYQPQHF.

The chain uses TRBV28 and TRBJ2-2; no clear D gene. Trimming cost V 8 bases and J 3 bases, with 7 bases left between them. Germline V CDR1 and CDR2: MDHEN, SYDVKM. The CDR3 sequence is 12 residues long. In nucleotides, the CDR3 is TGTGCCAGCTCGAGGTACACCGGGGAGCTGTTTTTT. This translates into CASSRYTGELFF.

This clonotype was observed many times. The rearrangement links TRBV6-5 to TRBJ2-7, with TRBD1 as a possible D gene (5 bases). The CDR3 covers 16 residues. Germline V lookup: CDR1 MNHEY, CDR2 SVGAGI. Between the trimmed V and J ends, which lost 2 bases and 4 bases, there was a span of 18 bases. Written as DNA, the CDR3 is TGTGCCAGCAGTTACCGTAGCAGGGTGAGTTTGTACGAGCAGTACTTC. Translation: CASSYRSRVSLYEQYF.

This clonotype was counted ten times or more. The genes are TRBV9 and TRBJ1-1; 8 bases line up with TRBD1. The CDR3 runs 14 residues. The trim removed 4 bases at V and 2 bases at J, leaving 4 bases unmatched. Germline assignment: CDR1 SGDLS and CDR2 YYNGEE. The CDR3 spells CASSTQGGNTEAFF. For the CDR3, the DNA is TGTGCCAGCAGCACACAGGGGGGCAACACTGAAGCTTTCTTT. The full variable domain, with the rest looked up from reference TRBV9 and TRBJ1-1, is DSGVTQTPKHLITATGQRVTLRCSPRSGDLSVYWYQQSLDQGLQFLIQYYNGEERAKGNILERFSAQQFPDLHSELNLSSLELGDSALYFCASSTQGGNTEAFFGQGTRLTVV.

There are a few counts of this clonotype. The chain has TRBV6-1 and TRBJ2-7; 10 nucleotides line up with TRBD2. After removal of 3 bases from V and 3 bases from J, the junction contained 5 bases not matched to a gene. CDR1 MNHNS and CDR2 SASEGT come from the germline V gene. The CDR3 runs 15 residues. CDR3 coding DNA: TGTGCCAGCAGTGACCCGGGACTAGCGATCTACGAGCAGTACTTC. This sequence encodes CASSDPGLAIYEQYF.

The sample holds many counts of this clonotype. V gene TRBV5-6 combines with J gene TRBJ2-7, with 8 bases aligning to TRBD2. Germline CDR1 SGHDT, CDR2 YYEEEE. With V trimmed by 4 bases and J by 7 bases, 16 bases remained unmatched. The CDR3 sequence is 16 residues long. The CDR3 sequence is CASSRTPELAGMEQYF. For the CDR3, the DNA is TGTGCCAGCAGCCGCACACCGGAGCTAGCGGGTATGGAGCAGTACTTC.